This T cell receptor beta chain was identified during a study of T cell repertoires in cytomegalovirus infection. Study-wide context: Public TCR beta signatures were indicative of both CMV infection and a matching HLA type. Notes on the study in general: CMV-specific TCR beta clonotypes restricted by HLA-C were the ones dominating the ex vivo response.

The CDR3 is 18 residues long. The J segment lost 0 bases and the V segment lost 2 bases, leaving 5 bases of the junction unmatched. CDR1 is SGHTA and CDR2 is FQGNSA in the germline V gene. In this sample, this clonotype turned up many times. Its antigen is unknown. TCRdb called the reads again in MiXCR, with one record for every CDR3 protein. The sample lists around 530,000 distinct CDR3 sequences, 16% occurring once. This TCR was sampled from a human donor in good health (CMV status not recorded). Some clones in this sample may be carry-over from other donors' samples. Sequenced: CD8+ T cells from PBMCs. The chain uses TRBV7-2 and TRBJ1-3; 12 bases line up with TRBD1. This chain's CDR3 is CASSLRDRGLSSGNTIYF. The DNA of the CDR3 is TGTGCCAGCAGCTTACGGGACAGGGGGCTCAGCTCTGGAAACACCATATATTTT.